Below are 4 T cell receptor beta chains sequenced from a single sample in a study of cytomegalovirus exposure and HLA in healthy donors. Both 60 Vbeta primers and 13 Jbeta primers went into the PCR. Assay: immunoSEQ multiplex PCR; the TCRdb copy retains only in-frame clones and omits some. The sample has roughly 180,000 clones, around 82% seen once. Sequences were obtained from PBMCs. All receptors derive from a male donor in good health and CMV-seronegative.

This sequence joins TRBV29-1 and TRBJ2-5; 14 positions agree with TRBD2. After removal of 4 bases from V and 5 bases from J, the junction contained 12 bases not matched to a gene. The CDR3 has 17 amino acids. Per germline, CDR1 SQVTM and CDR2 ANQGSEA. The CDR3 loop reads CSVVNPGLAGDGETQYF. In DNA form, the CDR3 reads TGCAGCGTTGTGAATCCGGGACTAGCGGGGGACGGGGAGACCCAGTACTTC.

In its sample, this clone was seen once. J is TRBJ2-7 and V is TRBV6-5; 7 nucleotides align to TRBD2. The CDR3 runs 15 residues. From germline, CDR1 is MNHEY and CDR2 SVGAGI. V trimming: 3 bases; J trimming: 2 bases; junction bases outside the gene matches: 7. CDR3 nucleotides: TGTGCCAGCAGTTATGGGCTAGCGGCCACCTACGAGCAGTACTTC. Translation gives CASSYGLAATYEQYF.

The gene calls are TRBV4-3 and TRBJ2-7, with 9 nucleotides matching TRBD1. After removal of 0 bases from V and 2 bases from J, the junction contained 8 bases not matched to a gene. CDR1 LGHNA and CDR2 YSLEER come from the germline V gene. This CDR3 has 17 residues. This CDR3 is CASSQEWTGTGPYEQYF. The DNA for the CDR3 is TGCGCCAGCAGCCAAGAGTGGACCGGGACAGGGCCCTACGAGCAGTACTTC.

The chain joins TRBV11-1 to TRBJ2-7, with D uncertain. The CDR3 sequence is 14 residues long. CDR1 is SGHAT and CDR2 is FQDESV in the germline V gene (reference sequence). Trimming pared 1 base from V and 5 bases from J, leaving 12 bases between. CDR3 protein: CASSLEAVPDEQYF. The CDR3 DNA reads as TGTGCCAGCAGCTTAGAGGCGGTCCCGGACGAGCAGTACTTC.